The TCR beta chain under discussion was sequenced for a study of cytomegalovirus exposure and HLA in healthy donors. PCR used 60 Vbeta primers and 13 Jbeta primers. The data were produced by immunoSEQ multiplex PCR, yet TCRdb's version contains in-frame clones alone and is incomplete. The profile covers about 180,000 clones, with roughly 87% appearing a single time and about 1.5% taken by the ten largest. V was clipped by 2 bases and J by 0 bases, with 11 bases between them. The CDR3 totals 16 residues. The germline V gene has CDR1 SGHVS and CDR2 FNYEAQ. The clonotype comes from a man aged 35 to 55 in good health and CMV-seronegative. The sample comprised PBMCs. V is TRBV7-6 and J is TRBJ2-1; unclear D gene. This chain's CDR3 is CASSLQAPFSYNEQFF. The CDR3 nucleotides read TGTGCCAGCAGCTTACAGGCTCCATTCTCCTACAATGAGCAGTTCTTC. The entire variable domain, with the rest obtained from reference TRBV7-6 and TRBJ2-1, is as follows: GAGVSQSPRYKVTKRGQDVALRCDPISGHVSLYWYRQALGQGPEFLTYFNYEAQQDKSGLPNDRFSAERPEGSISTLTIQRTEQRDSAMYRCASSLQAPFSYNEQFFGPGTRLTVL.